A single sample gave rise to the 21 T cell receptor beta chains below, sequenced in a study of brain T cells in children with intractable seizures. The repertoire was sequenced with immunoSEQ multiplex PCR; TCRdb's copy has only in-frame clones and lacks some. Among 80,000 or so clones listed, more than 75% were seen once. The specimen was peripheral blood, collected at surgery. These receptors were taken from a girl aged 2 to 9 with Rasmussen encephalitis and intractable seizures.

This sequence joins TRBV14 and TRBJ2-7, with D uncertain. The CDR3 is 13 amino acids. Per germline, CDR1 SGHDN and CDR2 FVKESK. V shed 4 bases and J shed 8 bases, with 15 bases lying between them. DNA for the CDR3: TGTGCCAGCAGCCTCGGACCGCCATCCCAGCAGTACTTC. Translation: CASSLGPPSQQYF.

This chain joins TRBV28 and TRBJ1-2; D unresolved. Trimming cost V 3 bases and J 8 bases, with 10 bases left between them. Germline V gene data show CDR1 as MDHEN and CDR2 as SYDVKM. The length of the CDR3 is 12 residues. The CDR3 loop reads CASSLGRWGYTF. The CDR3 DNA reads TGTGCCAGCAGTTTGGGCAGGTGGGGCTACACCTTC.

The CDR3 DNA reads as TGTGCCAGCAGCCAAGACGGGATGTTCTTC. This encodes CASSQDGMFF. The chain links TRBV3-1 (or the pseudogene TRBV3-2) to TRBJ2-1; tentative D call: TRBD2 (5 bases). Germline assignment: CDR1 LGHDT and CDR2 YNNKEL (reference sequence). The CDR3 is 10 amino acids. Trimming removed 0 bases from V and 15 bases from J, with 6 bases in between.

The rearrangement links TRBV5-6 to TRBJ2-7, with D unclear. Germline V gene lookup returns CDR1 SGHDT and CDR2 YYEEEE. Trimming pared 7 bases from V and 4 bases from J, leaving 12 bases between. The CDR3 sequence is 12 residues long. The CDR3 reads CASSVGDYEQYF. The CDR3 DNA follows: TGTGCCAGCTCAGTTGGGGATTACGAGCAGTACTTC.

This chain connects TRBV6-5 to TRBJ2-1; 12 positions match TRBD2. This CDR3 spans 16 amino acids. After removal of 2 bases from V and 6 bases from J, the junction contained 5 bases not matched to a gene. The germline gives CDR1 MNHEY, CDR2 SVGAGI. The CDR3 is CASSYRTSGTRNEQFF. The DNA of the CDR3 is TGTGCCAGCAGTTACCGGACTAGCGGGACTCGCAATGAGCAGTTCTTC.

This chain joins TRBV6-6 and TRBJ2-5; a possible D gene is TRBD2 (7 bases). Per the germline V gene, CDR1 is MNHNY and CDR2 is SVGAGI (reference sequence). The germline V and J ends were trimmed by 2 bases and 4 bases, with 14 bases remaining between them. This CDR3 comprises 15 residues. The CDR3 protein is CASSYGGGRGETQYF. The CDR3, as DNA: TGTGCCAGCAGTTACGGGGGGGGCCGGGGAGAGACCCAGTACTTC.

This rearrangement joins TRBV2 to TRBJ2-7; no clear D. Trimming stripped 6 bases from V and 0 bases from J, with 12 bases between. Per the germline V gene, CDR1 is SNHLY and CDR2 is FYNNEI. CDR3 length: 14 amino acids. The CDR3 region is CASRWRLISYEQYF. CDR3 sequence (DNA): TGTGCCAGCAGATGGAGACTGATCTCCTACGAGCAGTACTTC.

This rearrangement joins TRBV19 to TRBJ2-4, with 9 bases identical to TRBD1. J lost 3 bases, V lost 2 bases, and 5 bases had no gene match. Per germline, CDR1 LNHDA and CDR2 SQIVND (reference sequence). This CDR3 spans 16 amino acids. The CDR3 DNA sequence: TGTGCCAGTAGTATAAAGGGGACAGGGAGCAAAAACATTCAGTACTTC. Protein sequence: CASSIKGTGSKNIQYF.

V gene TRBV6-5 combines with J gene TRBJ2-7, with no clear D. Trimming shortened V by 0 bases and J by 7 bases, and 4 bases separated the two germline ends. CDR3 length: 11 amino acids. Germline CDR1 and CDR2: MNHEY and SVGAGI. The CDR3 DNA is TGTGCCAGCAGTTACTCGGAAGAGCAGTACTTC. This sequence encodes CASSYSEEQYF.

The chain recombines TRBV19 with TRBJ2-5; no firm D call. Trimming removed 1 base at V and 3 bases at J, with 9 bases between. From germline, CDR1 is LNHDA and CDR2 SQIVND (reference sequence). The length of the CDR3 is 14 residues. The CDR3 nucleotides read TGTGCCAGTAGTATAGTAGCAGGCAAAGAGACCCAGTACTTC. Translating gives CASSIVAGKETQYF.

This rearrangement joins TRBV6-6 to TRBJ1-5; 11 nucleotides match TRBD1. The CDR3 runs 18 residues. The germline gives CDR1 MNHNY, CDR2 SVGAGI (reference sequence). J gave up 3 bases and V 5 bases, and 12 bases lay outside the gene matches. CDR3 residues: CASSPRGQGALPNQPQHF. The DNA of the CDR3 is TGTGCCAGCAGTCCCCGAGGACAGGGGGCGCTTCCCAATCAGCCCCAGCATTTT.

This clone has a single count. The V and J genes are TRBV28 and TRBJ1-1; D gene unclear. The CDR3 consists of 12 residues. In germline, CDR1 is MDHEN, CDR2 SYDVKM. V lost 7 bases and J 10 bases, leaving 16 bases between the germline ends. The CDR3 spells CASTHVTVPAFF. The CDR3 bases are TGTGCCAGCACCCACGTCACAGTCCCAGCTTTCTTT.

The chain links TRBV7-2 to TRBJ1-1; D uncertain. This CDR3 has 14 residues. CDR1 SGHTA and CDR2 FQGNSA come from the germline V gene. V was pared by 2 bases and J by 6 bases, with 13 bases between. CDR3 bases: TGTGCCAGCAGCTTAAATGCGGCCCGGGCTGAAGCTTTCTTT. Amino acids: CASSLNAARAEAFF.

The rearrangement links TRBV24-1 to TRBJ2-1, with TRBD1 identical over 8 bases. The CDR3 is made up of 16 amino acids. Looked up from germline, CDR1 is KGHDR and CDR2 is SFDVKD. Trimming removed 5 bases from V and 3 bases from J; junction bases left unmatched: 8. For the CDR3, the DNA is TGTGCCACCAGTGCAACCGGGACAGGTGACTACAATGAGCAGTTCTTC. Translating it yields CATSATGTGDYNEQFF.

CDR3 sequence reads: CASSLRGARSYEQYF. Here the CDR3 DNA reads TGTGCCAGCAGCTTGAGAGGTGCTCGATCCTACGAGCAGTACTTC. The rearrangement uses TRBV7-2 and TRBJ2-7; D ambiguous. Germline V CDR1 and CDR2: SGHTA, FQGNSA. The length of the CDR3 is 15 residues. V was clipped by 3 bases and J by 1 base, with 13 bases between them.

The J gene is TRBJ2-7, the V gene TRBV7-9; a possible D gene is TRBD1 (6 bases). The CDR3 length is 16 residues. The germline V and J ends were trimmed by 5 bases and 0 bases, with 17 bases remaining between them. Germline V gene sequence: CDR1 SEHNR, CDR2 FQNEAQ (reference sequence). Written as DNA, the CDR3 is TGTGCCAGCAGCCCCGAAGGAGGACAGCTCTCCTACGAGCAGTACTTC. Translating gives CASSPEGGQLSYEQYF. Drawing the rest from reference TRBV7-9 and TRBJ2-7, the complete variable domain is DTGVSQNPRHKITKRGQNVTFRCDPISEHNRLYWYRQTLGQGPEFLTYFQNEAQLEKSRLLSDRFSAERPKGSFSTLEIQRTEQGDSAMYLCASSPEGGQLSYEQYFGPGTRLTVT.

The chain employs TRBV2 and TRBJ2-1, with TRBD1 as a possible D gene (6 bases). The germline gives CDR1 SNHLY, CDR2 FYNNEI. The CDR3 contains 15 residues. The V gene lost 5 bases and the J gene lost 3 bases, with 14 bases spanning the gap. The CDR3 nucleotides read TGTGCCAGCAGTTCCCGGACAGCTAACTACAATGAGCAGTTCTTC. This encodes CASSSRTANYNEQFF. The variable domain in full, with the rest retrieved from reference TRBV2 and TRBJ2-1, is EPEVTQTPSHQVTQMGQEVILRCVPISNHLYFYWYRQILGQKVEFLVSFYNNEISEKSEIFDDQFSVERPDGSNFTLKIRSTKLEDSAMYFCASSSRTANYNEQFFGPGTRLTVL.

J is TRBJ1-4 and V is TRBV7-9; maybe TRBD1 (6 bases). In germline, CDR1 is SEHNR, CDR2 FQNEAQ (reference sequence). This CDR3 spans 15 amino acids. Trimming pared 5 bases from V and 5 bases from J, leaving 15 bases between. The CDR3 protein is CASSLIQGRNEKLFF. The CDR3 DNA reads TGTGCCAGCAGCCTGATCCAGGGGCGGAATGAAAAACTGTTTTTT.

The V call is TRBV7-9, the J call TRBJ1-4; D is ambiguous. V was pared by 5 bases and J by 0 bases, with 13 bases between. This CDR3 has 16 residues. Germline V gives CDR1 SEHNR, CDR2 FQNEAQ (reference sequence). The CDR3 region is CASSPTRHATNEKLFF. The CDR3 region has the DNA TGTGCCAGCAGCCCAACCCGTCATGCAACTAATGAAAAACTGTTTTTT.

The gene calls are TRBV4-2 and TRBJ2-2; D not resolved. Germline values: CDR1 LGHNA, CDR2 YNFKEQ. The CDR3 is 17 residues long. Trimming took 0 bases from V and 0 from J, leaving 11 bases between them. The CDR3 coding sequence is TGTGCCAGCAGCCAAGACGTAGGAGTGTCGAACACCGGGGAGCTGTTTTTT. Translating gives CASSQDVGVSNTGELFF.

The rearrangement links TRBV7-3 to TRBJ2-2; D not certain. The germline gives CDR1 SGHTA, CDR2 FQGTGA. The CDR3 runs to 16 residues. V lost 2 bases, J lost 0 bases, and 10 bases lay in between. In nucleotides, the CDR3 is TGTGCCAGCAGCTTATTCGGCCGCCCGAACACCGGGGAGCTGTTTTTT. Protein product: CASSLFGRPNTGELFF.